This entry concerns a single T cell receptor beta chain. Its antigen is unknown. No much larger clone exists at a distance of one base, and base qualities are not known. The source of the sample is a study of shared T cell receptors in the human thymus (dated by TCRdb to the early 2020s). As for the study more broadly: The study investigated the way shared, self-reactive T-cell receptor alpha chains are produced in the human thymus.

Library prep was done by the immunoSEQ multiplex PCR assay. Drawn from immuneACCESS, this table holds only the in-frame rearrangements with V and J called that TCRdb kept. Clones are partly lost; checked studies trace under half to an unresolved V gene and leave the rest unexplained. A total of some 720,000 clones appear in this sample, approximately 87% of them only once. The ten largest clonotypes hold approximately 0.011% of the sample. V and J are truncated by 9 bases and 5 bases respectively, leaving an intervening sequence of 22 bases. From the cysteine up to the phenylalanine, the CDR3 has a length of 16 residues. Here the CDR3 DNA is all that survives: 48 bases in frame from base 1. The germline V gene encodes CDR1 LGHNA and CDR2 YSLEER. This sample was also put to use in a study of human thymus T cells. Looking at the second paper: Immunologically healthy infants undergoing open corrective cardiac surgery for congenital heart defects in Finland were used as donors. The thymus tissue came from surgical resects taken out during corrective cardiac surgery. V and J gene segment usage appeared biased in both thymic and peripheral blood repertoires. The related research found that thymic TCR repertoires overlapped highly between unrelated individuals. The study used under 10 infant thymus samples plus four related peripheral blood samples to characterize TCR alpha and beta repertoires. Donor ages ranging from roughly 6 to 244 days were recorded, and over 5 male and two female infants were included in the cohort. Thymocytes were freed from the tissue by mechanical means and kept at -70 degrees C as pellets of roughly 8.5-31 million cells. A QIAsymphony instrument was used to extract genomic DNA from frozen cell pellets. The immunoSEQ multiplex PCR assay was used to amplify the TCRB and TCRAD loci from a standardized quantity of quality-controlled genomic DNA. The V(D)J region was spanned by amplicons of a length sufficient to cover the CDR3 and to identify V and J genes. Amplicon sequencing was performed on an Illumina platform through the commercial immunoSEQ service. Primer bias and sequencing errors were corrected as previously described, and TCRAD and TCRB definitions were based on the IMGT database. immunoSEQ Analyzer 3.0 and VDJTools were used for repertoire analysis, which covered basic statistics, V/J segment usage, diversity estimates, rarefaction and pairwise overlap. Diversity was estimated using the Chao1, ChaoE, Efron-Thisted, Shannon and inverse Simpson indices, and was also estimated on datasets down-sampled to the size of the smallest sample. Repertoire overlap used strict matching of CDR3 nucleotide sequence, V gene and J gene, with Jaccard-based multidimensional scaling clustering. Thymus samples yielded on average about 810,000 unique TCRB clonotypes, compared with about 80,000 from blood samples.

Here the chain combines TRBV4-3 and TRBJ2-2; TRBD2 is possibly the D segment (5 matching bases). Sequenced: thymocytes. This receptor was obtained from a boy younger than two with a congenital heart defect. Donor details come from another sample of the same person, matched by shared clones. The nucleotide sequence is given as TGCGCCAGTAGAGGAGATCACGGGGTGTGGACCGGGGAGCTGTTTTTT. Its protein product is CASRGDHGVWTGELFF.